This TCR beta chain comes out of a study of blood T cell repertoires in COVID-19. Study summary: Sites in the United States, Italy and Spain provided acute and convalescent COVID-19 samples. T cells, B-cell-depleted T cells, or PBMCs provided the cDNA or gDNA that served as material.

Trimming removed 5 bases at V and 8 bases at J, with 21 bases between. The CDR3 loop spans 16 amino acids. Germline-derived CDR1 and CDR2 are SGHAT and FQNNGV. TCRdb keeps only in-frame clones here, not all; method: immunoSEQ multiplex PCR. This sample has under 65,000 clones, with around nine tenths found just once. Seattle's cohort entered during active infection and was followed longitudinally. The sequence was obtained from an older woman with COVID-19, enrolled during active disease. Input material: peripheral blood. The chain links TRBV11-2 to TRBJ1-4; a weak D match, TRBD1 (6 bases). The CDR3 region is CASSNTGWGRREKLFF. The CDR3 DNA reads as TGTGCCAGCAGCAACACAGGGTGGGGTCGGCGCGAAAAACTGTTTTTT.